This record looks at one T cell receptor (beta chain) sequence and its context. The sample originates from a study of T cell responses to AZD1222 COVID-19 vaccine. Some clones are missing from TCRdb's copy, which holds only in-frame ones; the method was immunoSEQ multiplex PCR. The sample consists of some 110,000 clones, approximately 90% of them appearing once. This sequence was found in an adult in good health. This specimen consisted of peripheral blood, obtained on day 0 of AZD1222 vaccination.

CDR3 in amino acids: CAWTTGDYSPLHF. In DNA form, the CDR3 reads TGTGCCTGGACGACAGGGGATTATTCACCCCTCCACTTT. The chain links TRBV30 to TRBJ1-6; TRBD1 matches at 8 bases. After removal of 4 bases from V and 8 bases from J, the junction contained 4 bases not matched to a gene. CDR3 length: 13 amino acids. Germline V gives CDR1 GTSNPN, CDR2 SVGIG (reference sequence).